This T cell receptor (beta chain) emerged from a study of T cells after yellow fever vaccination. General study findings and limits: CD4 and CD8 compartments shared a small share of clonotypes.

The CDR3 is made up of 14 amino acids. Per germline, CDR1 SEHNR and CDR2 FQNEAQ (reference sequence). V lost 5 bases and J lost 11, with 19 bases in between. TCRdb recomputed calls from the 5' RACE reads with MiXCR, one row per CDR3 protein. The sample includes 300,000 to 400,000 distinct CDR3 sequences, about 10% of them seen just once. As regards this clonotype: Its antigen remains unknown.

This receptor was identified in a man younger than 35 who received the YFV17D yellow fever vaccine. The input for sequencing was CD4+ T cells sorted from PBMCs, taken 45 days after the yellow fever booster vaccination. This sequence joins TRBV7-9 and TRBJ2-1; a possible D gene is TRBD1 (5 bases). The CDR3 loop is CASSQVGAIIKQFF. The CDR3, as DNA: TGTGCCAGCAGCCAAGTAGGGGCGATTATCAAGCAGTTCTTC.